This T cell receptor (beta chain) was captured in a study of cytomegalovirus exposure and HLA in healthy donors. On this clone itself: Its antigen remains unknown.

Broader study findings: Overall, around 150 TCR beta chains were annotated as cytomegalovirus-associated.

This PCR relied on a set of 60 Vbeta primers and 13 Jbeta primers. Using immunoSEQ multiplex PCR, the repertoire was profiled, and TCRdb retains in-frame clones only, with some absent. Seen here are some 130,000 clones, roughly 78% observed once, and the top ten hold approximately 4.3%. The germline V gene has CDR1 SNHLY and CDR2 FYNNEI. Between the trimmed V and J ends, which lost 5 bases and 2 bases, there was a span of 9 bases. The CDR3 sequence is 13 residues long. The V call is TRBV2, the J call TRBJ2-5; D remains unclear. This sequence originates from a man in his thirties or forties in good health. The sample taken for sequencing was PBMCs. The CDR3 DNA is TGTGCCAGCAGTTGGAGCGAGCAAGAGACCCAGTACTTC. Amino acid sequence: CASSWSEQETQYF.